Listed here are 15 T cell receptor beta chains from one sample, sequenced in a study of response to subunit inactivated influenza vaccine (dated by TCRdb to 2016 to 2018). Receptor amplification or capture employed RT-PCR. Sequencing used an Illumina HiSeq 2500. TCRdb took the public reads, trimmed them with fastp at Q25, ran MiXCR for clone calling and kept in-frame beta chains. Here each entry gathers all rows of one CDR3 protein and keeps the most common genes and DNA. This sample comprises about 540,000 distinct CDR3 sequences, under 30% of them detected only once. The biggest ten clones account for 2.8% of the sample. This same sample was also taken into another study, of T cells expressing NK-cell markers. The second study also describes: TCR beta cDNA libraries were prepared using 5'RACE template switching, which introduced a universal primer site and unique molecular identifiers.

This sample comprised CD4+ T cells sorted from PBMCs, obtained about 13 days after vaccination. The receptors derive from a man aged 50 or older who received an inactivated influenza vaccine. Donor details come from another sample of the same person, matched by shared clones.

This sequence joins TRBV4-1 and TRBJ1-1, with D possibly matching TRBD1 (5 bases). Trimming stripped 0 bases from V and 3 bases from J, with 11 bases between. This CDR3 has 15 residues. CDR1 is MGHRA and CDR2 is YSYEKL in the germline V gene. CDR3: CASSQDGRGYTEAFF. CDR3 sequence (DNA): TGCGCCAGCAGCCAAGATGGCCGGGGGTACACTGAAGCTTTCTTT.

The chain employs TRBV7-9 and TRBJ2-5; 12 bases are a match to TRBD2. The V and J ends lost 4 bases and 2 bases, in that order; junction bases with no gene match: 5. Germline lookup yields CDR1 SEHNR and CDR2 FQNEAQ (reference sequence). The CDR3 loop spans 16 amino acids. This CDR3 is CASSSPSGRGQETQYF. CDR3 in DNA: TGTGCCAGCAGCTCACCTAGCGGGAGGGGGCAAGAGACCCAGTACTTC. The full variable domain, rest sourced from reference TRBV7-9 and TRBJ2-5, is DTGVSQNPRHKITKRGQNVTFRCDPISEHNRLYWYRQTLGQGPEFLTYFQNEAQLEKSRLLSDRFSAERPKGSFSTLEIQRTEQGDSAMYLCASSSPSGRGQETQYFGPGTRLLVL.

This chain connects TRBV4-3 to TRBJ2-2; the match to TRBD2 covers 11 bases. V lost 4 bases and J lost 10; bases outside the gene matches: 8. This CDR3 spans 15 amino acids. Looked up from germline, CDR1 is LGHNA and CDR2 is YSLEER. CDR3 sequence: CASSRNLAGGEELFF. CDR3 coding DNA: TGCGCCAGCAGCCGCAACCTAGCGGGGGGCGAGGAGCTGTTTTTT.

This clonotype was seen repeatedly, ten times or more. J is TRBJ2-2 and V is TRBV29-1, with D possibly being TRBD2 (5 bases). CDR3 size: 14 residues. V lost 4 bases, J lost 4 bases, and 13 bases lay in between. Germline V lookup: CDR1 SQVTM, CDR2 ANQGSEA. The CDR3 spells CSVVLLASTGELFF. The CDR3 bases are TGCAGCGTTGTGCTCTTAGCGAGCACCGGGGAGCTGTTTTTT.

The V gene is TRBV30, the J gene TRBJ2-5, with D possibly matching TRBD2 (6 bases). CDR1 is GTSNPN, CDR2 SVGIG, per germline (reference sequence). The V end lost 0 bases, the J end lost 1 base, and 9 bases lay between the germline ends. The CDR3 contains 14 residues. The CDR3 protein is CAWSVLGSQETQYF. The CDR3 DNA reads TGTGCCTGGAGTGTACTCGGGAGCCAAGAGACCCAGTACTTC.

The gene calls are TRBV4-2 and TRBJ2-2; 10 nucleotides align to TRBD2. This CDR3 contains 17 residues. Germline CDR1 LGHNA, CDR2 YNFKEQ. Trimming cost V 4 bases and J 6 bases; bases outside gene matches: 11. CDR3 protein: CASSPIPTSGIAGELFF. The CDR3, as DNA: TGTGCCAGCAGCCCAATCCCCACTAGCGGGATCGCCGGGGAGCTGTTTTTT.

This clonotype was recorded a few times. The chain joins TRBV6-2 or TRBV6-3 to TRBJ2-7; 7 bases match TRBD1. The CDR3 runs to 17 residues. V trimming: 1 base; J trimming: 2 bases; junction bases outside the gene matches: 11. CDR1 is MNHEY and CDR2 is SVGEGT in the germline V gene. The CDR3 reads CASSYLKGADTTYEQYF. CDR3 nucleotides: TGTGCCAGCAGTTACTTAAAGGGGGCAGACACCACCTACGAGCAGTACTTC.

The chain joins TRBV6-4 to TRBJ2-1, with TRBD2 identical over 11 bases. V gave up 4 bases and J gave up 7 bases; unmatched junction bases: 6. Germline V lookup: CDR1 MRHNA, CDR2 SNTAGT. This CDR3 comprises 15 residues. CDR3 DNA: TGTGCCAGCAGTGTAGCGGGAGGGGTCTGGAATGAGCAGTTCTTC. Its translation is CASSVAGGVWNEQFF.

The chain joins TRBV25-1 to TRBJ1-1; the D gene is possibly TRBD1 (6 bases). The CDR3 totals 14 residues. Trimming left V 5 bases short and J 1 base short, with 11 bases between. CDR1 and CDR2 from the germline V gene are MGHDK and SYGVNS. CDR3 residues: CASSRGHANTEAFF. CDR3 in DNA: TGTGCCAGCAGTAGGGGACACGCGAACACTGAAGCTTTCTTT.

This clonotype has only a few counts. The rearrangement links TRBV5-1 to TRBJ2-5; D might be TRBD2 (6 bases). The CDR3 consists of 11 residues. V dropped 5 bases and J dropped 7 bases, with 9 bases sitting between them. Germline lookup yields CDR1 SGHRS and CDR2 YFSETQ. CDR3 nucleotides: TGCGCCAGCAGGGGAGCGGGGACCCAGTACTTC. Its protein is CASRGAGTQYF.

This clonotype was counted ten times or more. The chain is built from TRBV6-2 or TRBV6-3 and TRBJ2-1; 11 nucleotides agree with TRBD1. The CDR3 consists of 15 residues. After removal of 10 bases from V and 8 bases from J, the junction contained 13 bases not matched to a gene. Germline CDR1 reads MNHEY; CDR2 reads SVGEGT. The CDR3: CAINPGTGGLDEQFF. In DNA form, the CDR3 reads TGTGCCATCAATCCCGGGACAGGGGGTTTGGATGAGCAGTTCTTC.

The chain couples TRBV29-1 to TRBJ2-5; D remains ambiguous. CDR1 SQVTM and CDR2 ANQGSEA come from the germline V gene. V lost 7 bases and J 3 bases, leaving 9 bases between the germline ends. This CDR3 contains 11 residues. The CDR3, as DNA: TGCAGCGCCTCGGGCAAAGAGACCCAGTACTTC. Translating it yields CSASGKETQYF. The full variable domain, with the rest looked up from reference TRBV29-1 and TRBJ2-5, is SAVISQKPSRDICQRGTSLTIQCQVDSQVTMMFWYRQQPGQSLTLIATANQGSEATYESGFVIDKFPISRPNLTFSTLTVSNMSPEDSSIYLCSASGKETQYFGPGTRLLVL.

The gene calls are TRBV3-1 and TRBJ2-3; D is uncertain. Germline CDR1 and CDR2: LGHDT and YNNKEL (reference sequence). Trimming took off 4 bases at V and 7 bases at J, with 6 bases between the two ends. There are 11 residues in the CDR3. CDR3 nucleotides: TGTGCCAGCAGCCTCCGTTATACGCAGTATTTT. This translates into CASSLRYTQYF.

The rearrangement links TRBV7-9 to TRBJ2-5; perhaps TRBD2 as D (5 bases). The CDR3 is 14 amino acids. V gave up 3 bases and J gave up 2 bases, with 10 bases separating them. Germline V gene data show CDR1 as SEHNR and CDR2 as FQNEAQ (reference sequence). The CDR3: CASSFGMRQETQYF. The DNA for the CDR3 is TGTGCCAGCAGCTTCGGGATGCGACAAGAGACCCAGTACTTC.

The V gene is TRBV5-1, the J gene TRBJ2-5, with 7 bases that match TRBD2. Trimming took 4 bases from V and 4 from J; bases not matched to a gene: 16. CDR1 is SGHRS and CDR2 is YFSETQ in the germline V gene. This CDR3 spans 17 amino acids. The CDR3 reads CASSPVASGRAGETQYF. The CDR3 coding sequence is TGCGCCAGCAGCCCCGTGGCTAGCGGCCGAGCGGGAGAGACCCAGTACTTC.